Sequencing of this TCR beta chain was carried out in a study of blood T cell repertoires in COVID-19. Some clones are missing from TCRdb's copy, which holds only in-frame ones; the method was immunoSEQ multiplex PCR. The sample holds some 240,000 clones, approximately 78% seen once. This clone was observed a single time. The CDR3 length is 16 residues. Germline-derived CDR1 and CDR2 are MNHEY and SVGEGT. Trimming took 4 bases from V and 6 from J; bases not matched to a gene: 6. The TCR comes from a woman between 55 and 75 years old with active or convalescent COVID-19. The rearrangement joins TRBV6-2 or TRBV6-3 to TRBJ2-3; 14 bases match TRBD2. Sequencing used peripheral blood. This CDR3 reads CASSSGLAGGVDTQYF. CDR3 nucleotides: TGTGCCAGCAGTTCTGGACTAGCGGGGGGTGTTGATACGCAGTATTTT.